The entry that follows covers one T cell receptor (beta chain) sequence. The data derive from a study of blood T cell repertoires in COVID-19. Here immunoSEQ multiplex PCR was the method, and the copy in TCRdb shows in-frame clones only, minus some. The repertoire consists of a few hundred thousand clones, with 85% to 90% occurring once and the leading ten covering less than 4.5%. The CDR3 length is 15 residues. The germline gives CDR1 MNHNY, CDR2 SVGAGI (reference sequence). Trimming took 6 bases from V and 0 from J; bases not matched to a gene: 6. The chain has TRBV6-6 and TRBJ1-1; 8 bases agree with TRBD1. The receptor comes from a young man with active or convalescent COVID-19. Sequencing used peripheral blood. The CDR3 DNA reads TGTGCCAGCAGGAGACCGGGACAGGTGAACACTGAAGCTTTCTTT. It codes for CASRRPGQVNTEAFF.